This T cell receptor (beta chain) was recovered during a study of T-cell reconstitution after alpha-beta-depleted transplantation in children. For TCRbeta, the library was prepared with unique molecular identifiers. TCRdb passed the PCR reads through MiXCR, listing each CDR3 protein once. The data hold 200,000 to 250,000 distinct CDR3 sequences, with about 12% observed a single time. CDR1 MDHEN and CDR2 SYDVKM come from the germline V gene. The ends lost 6 bases at V and 2 bases at J; junction bases unmatched: 10. The CDR3 totals 16 residues. This sample comprised PBMCs from the stem cell graft donor, obtained from the stem cell graft. The TCR originated in a human donor who donated a stem cell graft to a child with acute lymphoblastic leukemia. V usage is TRBV28 and J usage is TRBJ2-3, with 8 nucleotides matching TRBD2. Written as DNA, the CDR3 is TGTGCCAGCAGCTCCGATAGCGGGACCTCCACAGATACGCAGTATTTT. It yields the protein CASSSDSGTSTDTQYF.